Listed below are T cell receptor beta chains from one sample, sequenced in a study of T-cell memory formation after mild COVID-19. TCRdb fed the 5' RACE reads into MiXCR, producing one record per CDR3 protein. This table has 210,000 or so distinct CDR3 sequences, more than 9% appearing once. Sequencing was done on a sample of PBMCs or a T cell subset sorted from them (not recorded which). Receptor source: a man aged 18 to 35 who had mild COVID-19 (a few samples of this study predate the infection). Cell type and time point are not known. Each CDR3 is given with its conserved first and last residue. Each record gives: V gene, clone size, CDR3 protein. Rows give clone size only sometimes, using once, few, many, or a class for an expanded clone.

V gene: TRBV27; clone size: many; CDR3 protein: CASSPMVGVAGANVLTF
V gene: TRBV3-1; clone size: .; CDR3 protein: CASSRGDSSYEQYF
V gene: TRBV6-1; clone size: few; CDR3 protein: CASASTGTGHRAAPRETQYF
V gene: TRBV7-9; clone size: .; CDR3 protein: CASSLVPVGETQYF
V gene: TRBV2; clone size: few; CDR3 protein: CAGGQGGYEQYF
V gene: TRBV6-7; clone size: few; CDR3 protein: CASSCLGQGNYGYTF
V gene: TRBV6-5; clone size: few; CDR3 protein: CASKGRISYEQYF
V gene: TRBV5-1; clone size: .; CDR3 protein: CASRAELSMNTEAFF
V gene: TRBV2; clone size: .; CDR3 protein: CASSRDRDIDTQYF
V gene: TRBV7-2; clone size: .; CDR3 protein: CASSPNPRGLMETQYF
V gene: TRBV20-1; clone size: .; CDR3 protein: CSARGLLAEQYF
V gene: TRBV24-1; clone size: few; CDR3 protein: CATSDSVVVYNEQFF
V gene: TRBV3-1; clone size: few; CDR3 protein: CASSLQIETQYF
V gene: TRBV7-3; clone size: .; CDR3 protein: CASSTGTRAGELFF
V gene: TRBV7-9; clone size: few; CDR3 protein: CASSRTDIYGYTF
V gene: TRBV15; clone size: few; CDR3 protein: CATSNRGPQETQYF
V gene: TRBV4-2; clone size: few; CDR3 protein: CASSQDPVPGELFF
V gene: TRBV4-2; clone size: .; CDR3 protein: CASSQVRLRGTDTQYF
V gene: TRBV5-1; clone size: many; CDR3 protein: CASSLERTDTQYF
V gene: TRBV10-3; clone size: few; CDR3 protein: CAITLRPAQYNEQFF
V gene: TRBV4-1; clone size: .; CDR3 protein: CASGMGANYGYTF
V gene: TRBV14; clone size: few; CDR3 protein: CASSPGLAGIETQYF
V gene: TRBV6-6; clone size: few; CDR3 protein: CASSQGDSTNEKLFF
V gene: TRBV15; clone size: few; CDR3 protein: CATSRGTVSNQPQHF
V gene: TRBV5-1; clone size: .; CDR3 protein: CASSPGWGGPEAFF
V gene: TRBV6-2/TRBV6-3; clone size: .; CDR3 protein: CASSYLGQEITGELFF